This TCR beta chain was sequenced in a study of blood T cell repertoires in COVID-19. Study overall: Sites across the United States, Italy and Spain contributed samples from acute and convalescent COVID-19. PBMCs, B-cell-depleted T cells, or T cells were the source of the cDNA or gDNA that made up the material.

The authors' processing: Reference gene primer amplification yielded estimated nucleated cell counts. The protocol was immunoSEQ multiplex PCR, while the TCRdb copy is restricted to in-frame clones and leaves out a portion. The DNA was the basis for D and trimming; V, J and clone size are from that table. The sample yields 150,000 to 200,000 clones, about 85% seen once. CDR3 size: 13 residues. Looked up from germline, CDR1 is SGHAT and CDR2 is FQNNGV. The V gene lost 1 base and the J gene lost 3 bases, with 5 bases spanning the gap. This clone was picked up one time. The V and J genes are TRBV11-2 and TRBJ2-3; the D is unclear. Sequencing was done on a sample of peripheral blood. This clonotype originated in an elderly woman in a cohort sampled during active or convalescent COVID-19. The CDR3: CASSLGQTDTQYF. The CDR3, as DNA: TGTGCCAGCAGCTTAGGGCAGACAGATACGCAGTATTTT.